Listed here are 18 T cell receptor beta chains from one sample, sequenced in a study of shared clonotypes between healthy human individuals. Sequenced by immunoSEQ multiplex PCR; TCRdb stores in-frame clones only, minus some. This table holds roughly 2.4 million clones, approximately 96% found once. The sample consisted of naive CD4+ T cells sorted from blood. Documented subset: CD45RA+ positively selected. The source of these receptors is a young man in good health.

The rearrangement joins TRBV28 to TRBJ1-4; D possibly corresponds to TRBD1 (5 bases). The V gene's germline CDR1 is MDHEN and CDR2 SYDVKM. The CDR3 consists of 13 residues. V gave up 8 bases and J gave up 8 bases, with 15 bases separating them. CDR3 region: CASDRGKGEKLFF. DNA of the CDR3: TGTGCCAGCGATAGGGGAAAGGGCGAAAAACTGTTTTTT. Using reference TRBV28 and TRBJ1-4 for the parts outside the CDR3, the full variable domain is DVKVTQSSRYLVKRTGEKVFLECVQDMDHENMFWYRQDPGLGLRLIYFSYDVKMKEKGDIPEGYSVSREKKERFSLILESASTNQTSMYLCASDRGKGEKLFFGSGTQLSVL.

For the CDR3, the DNA is TGCGCCAGCAGCCAAGTACAGGGGATCCGTCAGCCCCAGCATTTT. This translates into CASSQVQGIRQPQHF. V usage is TRBV4-1 and J usage is TRBJ1-5, with 7 bases fitting TRBD1. CDR3 length: 15 amino acids. The V and J ends lost 1 base and 6 bases, in that order; junction bases with no gene match: 6. CDR1 MGHRA and CDR2 YSYEKL come from the germline V gene.

This clone was observed a single time. The gene calls are TRBV10-2 and TRBJ2-7; 11 nucleotides agree with TRBD2. There are 15 residues in the CDR3. Germline trimming cut 8 bases from V and 3 bases from J; bases unmatched to any gene: 9. CDR1 is WSHSY, CDR2 SAAADI, per germline. CDR3 protein: CASGKGLADNYEQYF. CDR3 DNA sequence: TGCGCCAGCGGAAAGGGACTAGCGGACAACTACGAGCAGTACTTC.

This chain uses TRBV6-1 with TRBJ1-5; no clear D gene. V was shortened by 6 bases and J by 3 bases, with 12 bases between the two germline ends. This CDR3 has 14 amino acids. Germline V gene lookup returns CDR1 MNHNS and CDR2 SASEGT. The CDR3 spells CASRGRADNQPQHF. As DNA, the CDR3 is TGTGCCAGCAGGGGAAGGGCTGACAATCAGCCCCAGCATTTT.

Details on this clone: This CDR3 is also generated by other DNA sequences in the sample. The CDR3, as DNA: TGTGCCAGCAGTGGCCCTAATCAGCCCCAGCATTTT. It yields the protein CASSGPNQPQHF. V is TRBV25-1 and J is TRBJ1-5; D gene ambiguous. The V and J ends lost 4 bases and 4 bases respectively, with 5 bases between them. In germline, CDR1 is MGHDK, CDR2 SYGVNS. This CDR3 has 12 amino acids.

The DNA for the CDR3 is TGTGCCAGCAGGCCGAGTAGCTTGGAGACCCAGTACTTC. Its protein product is CASRPSSLETQYF. The rearrangement links TRBV5-4 to TRBJ2-5; the D is unclear. CDR3 length: 13 residues. Trimming took off 5 bases at V and 5 bases at J, with 13 bases between the two ends. The germline CDR1 and CDR2 sequences are SGHNT and YYREEE (reference sequence).

This clone came up once. The chain couples TRBV5-8 to TRBJ2-7, with TRBD1 identical over 9 bases. The CDR3 extends over 14 amino acids. V shed 3 bases and J 4 bases; nucleotides not matched to a gene: 5. Germline CDR1 and CDR2: SGHTS and YDEGEE. DNA for the CDR3: TGTGCCAGCAGCTCCGGGACAGGGATTTACGAGCAGTACTTC. This gives the protein CASSSGTGIYEQYF. The variable domain in full, completed from reference TRBV5-8 and TRBJ2-7, reads EAGVTQSPTHLIKTRGQQATLRCSPISGHTSVYWYQQALGLGLQFLLWYDEGEERNRGNFPPRFSGRQFPNYSSELNVNALELEDSALYLCASSSGTGIYEQYFGPGTRLTVT.

The CDR3 sequence: CASSPGEPTEAFF. The CDR3, as DNA: TGTGCCAGCTCACCGGGGGAGCCCACTGAAGCTTTCTTT. The chain combines TRBV18 with TRBJ1-1; perhaps TRBD1 as D (5 bases). This CDR3 spans 13 amino acids. CDR1 is KGHSH and CDR2 is LQKENI in the germline V gene. The V end lost 3 bases, the J end lost 4 bases, and 9 bases lay between the germline ends.

Only one count was recorded for this clone. The rearrangement joins TRBV5-1 to TRBJ2-4; perhaps TRBD2 as D (6 bases). This CDR3 is 15 amino acids long. Trimming shortened V by 0 bases and J by 8 bases, and 15 bases separated the two germline ends. Germline-derived CDR1 and CDR2 are SGHRS and YFSETQ. As DNA, the CDR3 is TGCGCCAGCAGCTTGGCCGGAGGTCAGCGGGACATTCAGTACTTC. This sequence encodes CASSLAGGQRDIQYF.

The table lists this clone with a few counts. J is TRBJ1-5 and V is TRBV10-2, with D possibly being TRBD1 (5 bases). V was trimmed by 7 bases and J by 4 bases, leaving 11 bases between them. The CDR3 totals 13 residues. From germline, CDR1 is WSHSY and CDR2 SAAADI. The CDR3 region is CASTTGINQPQHF. The DNA of the CDR3 is TGCGCCAGCACTACAGGAATTAATCAGCCCCAGCATTTT.

The CDR3 nucleotides are TGTGCCAGCAAACCTTTGTTCTATAATTCACCCCTCCACTTT. Encoded protein: CASKPLFYNSPLHF. This rearrangement joins TRBV5-5 to TRBJ1-6, with unresolved D. The germline gives CDR1 SGHKS, CDR2 YYEKEE (reference sequence). V shed 6 bases and J shed 3 bases, with 10 bases lying between them. This CDR3 has 14 amino acids.

This chain uses TRBV6-5 with TRBJ1-4; D is perhaps TRBD1 (6 bases). V lost 5 bases, J lost 3 bases, and 13 bases lay in between. Germline V gene sequence: CDR1 MNHEY, CDR2 SVGAGI. The CDR3 loop spans 15 amino acids. The CDR3: CASSPRGAANEKLFF. CDR3 in DNA: TGTGCCAGCAGTCCACGGGGGGCAGCTAATGAAAAACTGTTTTTT.

V usage is TRBV5-1 and J usage is TRBJ2-5, with TRBD2 matching 7 bases. CDR3 size: 14 residues. The germline V gene has CDR1 SGHRS and CDR2 YFSETQ. V lost 0 bases to trimming and J lost 6 bases; unmatched junction nucleotides: 5. CDR3 sequence (DNA): TGCGCCAGCAGCTTGGGGGGAGGGAAAAAGACCCAGTACTTC. This codes for CASSLGGGKKTQYF. Using reference TRBV5-1 and TRBJ2-5 for the parts outside the CDR3, the full variable domain is KAGVTQTPRYLIKTRGQQVTLSCSPISGHRSVSWYQQTPGQGLQFLFEYFSETQRNKGNFPGRFSGRQFSNSRSEMNVSTLELGDSALYLCASSLGGGKKTQYFGPGTRLLVL.

The J gene is TRBJ1-2, the V gene TRBV25-1; TRBD1 matches 10 bases. CDR1 and CDR2 (germline): MGHDK, SYGVNS. The CDR3 length is 17 residues. With 2 bases clipped from V and 4 bases from J, the junction kept 10 bases outside the gene matches. DNA for the CDR3: TGTGCCAGCAGTGAAAGGGACAGGGGTCATTGGGGCTATGGCTACACCTTC. It encodes CASSERDRGHWGYGYTF.

A word on this clone: One end of the junction is discordant with germline, which a read error may explain. The chain couples TRBV13 to TRBJ2-7; no firm D call. The CDR3 totals 12 residues. CDR1 and CDR2 from the germline V gene are PRHDT and FYEKMQ (reference sequence). CDR3 in DNA: TGTGCCAGCAGCTTAGCTCCCGGCAGGCCAAACTTC. It specifies CASSLAPGRPNF.

V gene TRBV20-1 combines with J gene TRBJ2-5; the match to TRBD2 covers 11 bases. J was trimmed by 12 bases and V by 3 bases; bases with no gene match: 3. The CDR3 extends over 11 amino acids. Germline lookup yields CDR1 DFQATT and CDR2 SNEGSKA (reference sequence). This chain's CDR3 is CSARALAGEYF. The CDR3 bases are TGCAGTGCTAGGGCACTAGCGGGGGAGTACTTC.

The chain combines TRBV6-6 with TRBJ1-6; D perhaps matches TRBD1 (5 bases). The V and J ends lost 0 bases and 5 bases respectively, with 11 bases between them. CDR3 length equals 16 residues. Germline V gives CDR1 MNHNY, CDR2 SVGAGI (reference sequence). CDR3 bases: TGTGCCAGCAGTTACTCGGGGGGTTTCGATAATTCACCCCTCCACTTT. This encodes CASSYSGGFDNSPLHF.

Points on this clone: The sample holds other DNA sequences that translate to the same CDR3. J is TRBJ1-4 and V is TRBV5-4; tentative D call: TRBD1 (5 bases). Per the germline V gene, CDR1 is SGHNT and CDR2 is YYREEE (reference sequence). CDR3 length: 13 amino acids. V lost 4 bases and J 7 bases, leaving 11 bases between the germline ends. This CDR3 is CASSQGDREKLFF. CDR3 coding DNA: TGTGCCAGCAGCCAAGGGGACCGTGAAAAACTGTTTTTT. Full variable domain (rest looked up from reference TRBV5-4 and TRBJ1-4): ETGVTQSPTHLIKTRGQQVTLRCSSQSGHNTVSWYQQALGQGPQFIFQYYREEENGRGNFPPRFSGLQFPNYSSELNVNALELDDSALYLCASSQGDREKLFFGSGTQLSVL.